The next 21 T cell receptor beta chains were all read from a single sample in a study of cytomegalovirus exposure and HLA in healthy donors. PCR used 60 Vbeta primers and 13 Jbeta primers. TCRdb keeps only in-frame clones here, not all; method: immunoSEQ multiplex PCR. Here the sample spans some 60,000 clones, 65% to 90% being singletons. Sequencing was performed on PBMCs. The receptor set was obtained from a female donor in good health and CMV-seronegative.

The rearrangement uses TRBV19 and TRBJ2-3, with 7 bases lining up with TRBD1. The CDR3 covers 17 residues. Germline V CDR1 and CDR2: LNHDA, SQIVND (reference sequence). V lost 5 bases and J lost 0; bases outside the gene matches: 11. The CDR3 protein is CASSATNRGTSTDTQYF. CDR3 nucleotides: TGTGCCAGTAGTGCAACCAACAGGGGAACTAGCACAGATACGCAGTATTTT.

The chain carries TRBV29-1 and TRBJ2-1, with D possibly TRBD1 on 7 matching bases. The CDR3 extends over 15 amino acids. The germline gives CDR1 SQVTM, CDR2 ANQGSEA. Trimming stripped 6 bases from V and 9 bases from J, with 24 bases between. DNA for the CDR3: TGCAGCGTGGCTTATAGAGGACAGGCCGGGGGTGAGCAGTTCTTC. Translated, it gives CSVAYRGQAGGEQFF.

This sequence joins TRBV18 and TRBJ1-1, with D possibly TRBD1 on 5 matching bases. Per germline, CDR1 KGHSH and CDR2 LQKENI. The ends were cut back, 5 bases at V and 8 bases at J, with 15 bases in the middle. The CDR3 sequence is 13 residues long. Here the CDR3 reads CASSARTGFEAFF. DNA of the CDR3: TGTGCCAGCTCAGCTCGAACAGGTTTCGAAGCTTTCTTT.

This sequence joins TRBV6-5 and TRBJ1-1; D might be TRBD1 (5 bases). Germline V gene lookup returns CDR1 MNHEY and CDR2 SVGAGI. With 1 base removed from V and 1 base from J, the gap between germline ends came to 10 bases. The CDR3 runs 15 residues. The CDR3 DNA sequence: TGTGCCAGCAGTTACTATGGGGCTTCGAACACTGAAGCTTTCTTT. Amino acid sequence: CASSYYGASNTEAFF.

The gene calls are TRBV5-1 and TRBJ2-1; D uncertain. The CDR3 covers 11 residues. V lost 2 bases and J lost 7, with 4 bases in between. Germline V gene sequence: CDR1 SGHRS, CDR2 YFSETQ. The CDR3 nucleotides read TGCGCCAGCAGCTTCTCGAATGAGCAGTTCTTC. Amino acid sequence: CASSFSNEQFF.

This clone occurred a few times. The chain has TRBV2 and TRBJ1-1; D may be TRBD1 (5 bases). This CDR3 region has 12 residues. Per the germline V gene, CDR1 is SNHLY and CDR2 is FYNNEI. Between the trimmed V and J ends, which lost 7 bases and 10 bases, there was a span of 16 bases. CDR3: CASTPRGLVAFF. CDR3 nucleotide sequence: TGTGCCAGCACCCCGAGGGGACTGGTAGCTTTCTTT.

This clone has more than one count but fewer than ten. The chain links TRBV27 to TRBJ2-7, with 8 positions matching TRBD2. With V trimmed by 5 bases and J by 6 bases, 9 bases remained unmatched. The length of the CDR3 is 14 residues. Germline values: CDR1 MNHEY, CDR2 SMNVEV (reference sequence). CDR3 amino acids: CASSQRESRREQYF. DNA for the CDR3: TGTGCCAGCAGTCAGCGGGAGTCTAGGCGCGAGCAGTACTTC.

The rearrangement uses TRBV28 and TRBJ1-3; D is undetermined. Per the germline V gene, CDR1 is MDHEN and CDR2 is SYDVKM. This CDR3 comprises 14 residues. The V and J ends lost 5 bases and 2 bases respectively, with 10 bases between them. CDR3 nucleotides: TGTGCCAGCAGTACCTCTCGCGCTGGAAACACCATATATTTT. Protein product: CASSTSRAGNTIYF.

Only one count was recorded for this clone. The junction departs from the called germline gene at one end, perhaps through a read error. The V call is TRBV7-7, the J call TRBJ2-6; 8 nucleotides line up with TRBD2. CDR1 and CDR2 from the germline V gene are SSHAT and FNYEAQ (reference sequence). The CDR3 loop spans 17 amino acids. The CDR3, as DNA: TGTGCTAGCAGCCCGGGGCGGGGGGCCTCTGGGGCCAACGTCCTGACTTTC. It codes for CASSPGRGASGANVLTF.

The chain combines TRBV18 with TRBJ1-2; tentatively, D is TRBD1 (5 bases). V gave up 5 bases and J gave up 8 bases, with 18 bases separating them. From germline, CDR1 is KGHSH and CDR2 LQKENI. This CDR3 contains 14 residues. This chain's CDR3 is CASSSDGGVGGYTF. The CDR3 nucleotides are TGTGCCAGCTCATCGGACGGGGGAGTGGGCGGCTACACCTTC.

This sequence joins TRBV11-2 and TRBJ1-5, with D unclear. Trimming took 0 bases from V and 0 from J, leaving 6 bases between them. Per germline, CDR1 SGHAT and CDR2 FQNNGV. The CDR3 runs 15 residues. This CDR3 is CASSLDSYSNQPQHF. The CDR3 DNA is TGTGCCAGCAGCTTAGACTCCTATAGCAATCAGCCCCAGCATTTT.

With regard to this clone: Distinct nucleotide sequences in the sample also encode this CDR3. This rearrangement joins TRBV6-1 to TRBJ2-7, with D unclear. Trimming left V 3 bases short and J 2 bases short, with 8 bases between. This CDR3 contains 13 residues. Germline V CDR1 and CDR2: MNHNS, SASEGT. CDR3 DNA sequence: TGTGCCAGCAGTGAGGGCTTAGCCTACGAGCAGTACTTC. This codes for CASSEGLAYEQYF.

The chain has TRBV5-1 and TRBJ1-4; no clear D gene. The CDR3 is made up of 15 amino acids. V was shortened by 1 base and J by 0 bases, with 7 bases between the two germline ends. Germline V lookup: CDR1 SGHRS, CDR2 YFSETQ. CDR3 coding DNA: TGCGCCAGCAGCTTGTCCGGGGCAACTAATGAAAAACTGTTTTTT. This gives the protein CASSLSGATNEKLFF.

V is TRBV7-9 and J is TRBJ2-1, with 9 bases matching TRBD2. J gave up 3 bases and V 7 bases, and 4 bases lay outside the gene matches. Germline CDR1 is SEHNR and CDR2 is FQNEAQ (reference sequence). The CDR3 runs 14 residues. The CDR3 DNA is TGTGCCAGCATCGGACTAGCGAACTACAATGAGCAGTTCTTC. The encoded protein is CASIGLANYNEQFF.

Here the CDR3 DNA reads TGCGCCAGCAGCCAAGCTAGCGGGGGGCGGGATACGCAGTATTTT. Protein product: CASSQASGGRDTQYF. The J gene is TRBJ2-3, the V gene TRBV4-1; TRBD2 matches 11 bases. Germline CDR1 reads MGHRA; CDR2 reads YSYEKL. The CDR3 consists of 15 residues. V lost 1 base, J lost 6 bases, and 3 bases stayed unmatched.

J is TRBJ2-7 and V is TRBV27, with TRBD1 identical over 7 bases. From germline, CDR1 is MNHEY and CDR2 SMNVEV (reference sequence). The length of the CDR3 is 12 residues. J was trimmed by 7 bases and V by 5 bases; bases with no gene match: 5. CDR3 amino acids: CASSPRQGEQYF. The DNA of the CDR3 is TGTGCCAGCAGTCCCCGACAGGGTGAGCAGTACTTC.

The CDR3 DNA reads TGCAGTGCTAGTAGGGGCGGTGAGCAGTTCTTC. It yields the protein CSASRGGEQFF. This sequence joins TRBV20-1 and TRBJ2-1; tentatively, D is TRBD1 (5 bases). The germline V and J ends were trimmed by 3 bases and 9 bases, with 9 bases remaining between them. The CDR3 loop spans 11 amino acids. Per germline, CDR1 DFQATT and CDR2 SNEGSKA (reference sequence).

This chain links TRBV18 with TRBJ2-3; 9 bases align to TRBD2. V lost 5 bases and J lost 3; bases outside the gene matches: 3. Germline V gives CDR1 KGHSH, CDR2 LQKENI. This CDR3 contains 14 residues. Here the CDR3 DNA reads TGTGCCAGCTCAGCGGGAGGGCAAACAGATACGCAGTATTTT. This translates into CASSAGGQTDTQYF. Looking up the rest from reference TRBV18 and TRBJ2-3 gives the full variable domain: NAGVMQNPRHLVRRRGQEARLRCSPMKGHSHVYWYRQLPEEGLKFMVYLQKENIIDESGMPKERFSAEFPKEGPSILRIQQVVRGDSAAYFCASSAGGQTDTQYFGPGTRLTVL.

The chain carries TRBV28 and TRBJ2-1, with D unclear. Germline V gene lookup returns CDR1 MDHEN and CDR2 SYDVKM. Trimming shortened V by 5 bases and J by 8 bases, and 16 bases separated the two germline ends. This CDR3 has 14 amino acids. The chain's CDR3 is CASSTAAPGYEQFF. The CDR3 DNA follows: TGTGCCAGCAGTACGGCGGCCCCTGGCTATGAGCAGTTCTTC.

The rearrangement links TRBV28 to TRBJ2-1, with D maybe TRBD2 (7 bases). The V gene's germline CDR1 is MDHEN and CDR2 SYDVKM. The CDR3 runs 12 residues. V lost 6 bases, J lost 13 bases, and 16 bases lay in between. The CDR3 nucleotides are TGTGCCAGCAGGCCCGGAGGGGGGGTACAGTTCTTC. It specifies CASRPGGGVQFF.

The chain combines TRBV2 with TRBJ1-1; 7 positions match TRBD1. Germline V gene lookup returns CDR1 SNHLY and CDR2 FYNNEI. Unmatched junction bases numbered 5, after V lost 7 bases and J lost 3 bases. The CDR3 extends over 13 amino acids. The CDR3 DNA sequence: TGTGCCAGCACAGGGGGAGGATACACTGAAGCTTTCTTT. Translating gives CASTGGGYTEAFF. Complete variable domain (other parts from reference TRBV2 and TRBJ1-1): EPEVTQTPSHQVTQMGQEVILRCVPISNHLYFYWYRQILGQKVEFLVSFYNNEISEKSEIFDDQFSVERPDGSNFTLKIRSTKLEDSAMYFCASTGGGYTEAFFGQGTRLTVV.